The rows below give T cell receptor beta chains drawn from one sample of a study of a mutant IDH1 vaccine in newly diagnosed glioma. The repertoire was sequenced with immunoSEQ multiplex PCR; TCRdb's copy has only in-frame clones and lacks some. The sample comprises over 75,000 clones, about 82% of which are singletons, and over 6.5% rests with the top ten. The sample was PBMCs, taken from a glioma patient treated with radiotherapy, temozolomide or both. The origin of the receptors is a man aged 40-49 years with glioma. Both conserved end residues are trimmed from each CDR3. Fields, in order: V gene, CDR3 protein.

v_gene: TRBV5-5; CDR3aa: ASSFGTSRYNEQF
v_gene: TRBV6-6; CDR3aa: ASSLAFEAEAF
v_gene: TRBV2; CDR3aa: ASSALLASGDTQY
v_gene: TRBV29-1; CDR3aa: SVESPDRSSYNEQF
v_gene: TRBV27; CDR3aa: ASSLNLGDTQY
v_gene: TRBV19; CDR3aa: ASSTTSGGADTQY
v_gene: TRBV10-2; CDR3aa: ASSRPGTANEKLF
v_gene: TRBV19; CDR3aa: ASNLAEDSSYEQY
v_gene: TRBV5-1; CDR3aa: ASSLAGGVPDTQY
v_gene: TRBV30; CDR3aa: AWTSGSPGELF
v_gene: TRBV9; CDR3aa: ASSVSANTEAF
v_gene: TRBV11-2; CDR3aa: ASSLDSSRNEQF
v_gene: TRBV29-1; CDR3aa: SVEYLGQGFQETQY
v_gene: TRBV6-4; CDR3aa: ASSDGTSYYAQY
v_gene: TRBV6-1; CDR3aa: ASSVRDTTYEQY
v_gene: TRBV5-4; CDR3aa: AAGSIQETQY
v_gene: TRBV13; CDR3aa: ASSPTGGKYEQY
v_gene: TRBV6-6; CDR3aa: ASSYESYEQY
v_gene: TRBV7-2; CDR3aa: ASSAQGYNEQF
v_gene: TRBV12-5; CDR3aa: ASGTPQGGETQY